Reported below is one TCR beta chain. The antigen remains unidentified. Some clones are missing from TCRdb's copy, which holds only in-frame ones; the method was immunoSEQ multiplex PCR. The top ten clones hold approximately 6.7% of a sample with 6,500 to 9,000 clones, around 79% of them seen once. The sample originates from a study of neoadjuvant nivolumab and ipilimumab in lung cancer. Study findings and constraints: From pretherapy to surgery, tumor richness and clonality rose with dual therapy.

CDR3 length: 13 amino acids. Germline V gives CDR1 SGHTA, CDR2 FQGTGA. J lost 8 bases, V lost 1 base, and 4 bases had no gene match. The sample consisted of adjacent normal lung tissue, taken after neoadjuvant nivolumab, alone or with ipilimumab, at or shortly before surgery. The V and J genes are TRBV7-3 and TRBJ1-2, with 7 bases that match TRBD1. The sequence came from an adult with non-small cell lung cancer. CDR3 coding DNA: TGTGCCAGCAGCTTAAGGGCAGGGGGAGGCTACACCTTC. This translates into CASSLRAGGGYTF.